Described below is a single TCR beta chain sequence and its context. The antigen is undetermined. This sample was included in a study of PD-L1 blockade in urothelial cancer. Overall study: Patients had undergone 0 to 3 prior chemotherapy regimens. The authors examined blood 3 weeks (second dose) and 6 weeks after treatment start. Notes on the study in general: The study found that durable-benefit patients expanded tumor-associated blood clones more at 3 weeks.

The V gene lost 0 bases and the J gene lost 1 base, with 9 bases spanning the gap. The CDR3 spans 16 residues. Germline CDR1 reads MGHRA; CDR2 reads YSYEKL. Using immunoSEQ multiplex PCR, the repertoire was profiled, and TCRdb retains in-frame clones only, with some absent. The sample records tens of thousands of clones, about 80% being singletons. The source was PBMCs, collected around atezolizumab (anti-PD-L1) treatment. J is TRBJ2-2 and V is TRBV4-1; D may be TRBD2 (6 bases). The clonotype was recovered from a man aged 65 to 85 with urothelial cancer. In DNA, the CDR3 is TGCGCCAGCAGCCAAGATGAGGGACTGAACACCGGGGAGCTGTTTTTT. This encodes CASSQDEGLNTGELFF.